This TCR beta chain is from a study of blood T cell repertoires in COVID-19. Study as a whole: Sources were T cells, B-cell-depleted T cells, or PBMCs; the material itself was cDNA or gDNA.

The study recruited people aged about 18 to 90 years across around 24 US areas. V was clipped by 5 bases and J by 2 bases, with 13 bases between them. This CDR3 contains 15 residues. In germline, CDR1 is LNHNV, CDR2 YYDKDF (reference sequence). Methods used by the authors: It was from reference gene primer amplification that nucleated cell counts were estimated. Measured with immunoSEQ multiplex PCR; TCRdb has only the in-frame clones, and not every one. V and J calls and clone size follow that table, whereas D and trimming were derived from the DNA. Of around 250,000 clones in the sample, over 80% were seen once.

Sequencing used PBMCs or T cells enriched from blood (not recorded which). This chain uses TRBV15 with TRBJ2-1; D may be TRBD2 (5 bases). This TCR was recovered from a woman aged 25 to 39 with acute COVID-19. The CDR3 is CATSDPTGTYNEQFF. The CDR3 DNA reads TGTGCCACCAGCGATCCGACGGGGACCTACAATGAGCAGTTCTTC.